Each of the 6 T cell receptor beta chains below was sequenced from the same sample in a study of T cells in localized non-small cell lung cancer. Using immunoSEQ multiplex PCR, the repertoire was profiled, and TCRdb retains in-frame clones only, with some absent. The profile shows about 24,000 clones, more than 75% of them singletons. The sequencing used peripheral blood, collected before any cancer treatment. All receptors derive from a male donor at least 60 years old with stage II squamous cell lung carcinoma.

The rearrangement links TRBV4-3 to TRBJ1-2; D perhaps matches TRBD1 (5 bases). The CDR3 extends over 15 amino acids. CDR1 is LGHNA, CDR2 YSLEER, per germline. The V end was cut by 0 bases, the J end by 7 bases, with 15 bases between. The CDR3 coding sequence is TGCGCCAGCAGCCAAGAGGCCAGGGTGCAGGGTGGCTACACCTTC. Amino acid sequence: CASSQEARVQGGYTF.

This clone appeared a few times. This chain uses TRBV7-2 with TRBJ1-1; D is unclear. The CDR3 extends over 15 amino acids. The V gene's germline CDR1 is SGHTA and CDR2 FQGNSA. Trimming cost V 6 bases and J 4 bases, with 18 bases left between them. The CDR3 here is CASSSSGRIGTEAFF. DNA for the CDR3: TGTGCCAGCAGTTCCTCGGGAAGGATTGGCACTGAAGCTTTCTTT.

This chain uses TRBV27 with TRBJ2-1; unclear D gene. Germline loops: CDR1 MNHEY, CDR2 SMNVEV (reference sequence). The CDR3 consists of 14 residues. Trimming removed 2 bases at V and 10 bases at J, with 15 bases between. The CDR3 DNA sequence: TGTGCCAGCAGTTTAGGAGACCCCTCTGCCGAGCAGTTCTTC. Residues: CASSLGDPSAEQFF.

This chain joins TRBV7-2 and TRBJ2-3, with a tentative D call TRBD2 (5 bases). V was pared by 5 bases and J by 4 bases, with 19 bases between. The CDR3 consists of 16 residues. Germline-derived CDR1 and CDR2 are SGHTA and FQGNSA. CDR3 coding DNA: TGTGCCAGCAGCCTCACCCTTACGGGAAGGTCAGATACGCAGTATTTT. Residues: CASSLTLTGRSDTQYF.

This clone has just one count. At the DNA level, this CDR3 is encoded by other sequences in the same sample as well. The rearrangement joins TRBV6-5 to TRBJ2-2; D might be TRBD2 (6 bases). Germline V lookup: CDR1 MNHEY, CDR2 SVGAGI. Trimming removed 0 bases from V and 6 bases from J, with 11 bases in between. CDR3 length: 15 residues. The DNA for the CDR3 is TGTGCCAGCAGTTACTCTCCGGGGGTAGCCGGGGAGCTGTTTTTT. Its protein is CASSYSPGVAGELFF.

The CDR3 reads CASSKNYEQYF. The CDR3 DNA sequence: TGTGCCAGCAGTAAAAACTACGAGCAGTACTTC. This sequence joins TRBV7-9 and TRBJ2-7; D unclear. The germline gives CDR1 SEHNR, CDR2 FQNEAQ (reference sequence). This CDR3 is 11 amino acids long. The V gene lost 6 bases and the J gene lost 3 bases, with 6 bases spanning the gap.